This T cell receptor beta chain was recorded in a study of T cells after yellow fever vaccination. Whole-study findings and limits: Just a small share of clonotypes turned up in the CD4 compartment as well as the CD8 compartment. Subsequent to the booster, the majority of primary-vaccination clones reappeared (around 95% CD4, 85% to 90% CD8). Bulk-population clonotypes that are abundant could appear as contaminants in FACS-sorted repertoires.

V was trimmed by 4 bases and J by 2 bases, leaving 16 bases between them. The CDR3 contains 15 residues. The germline CDR1 and CDR2 sequences are SGHKS and YYEKEE (reference sequence). Notes on this clonotype: Antigen: not known.

5'RACE template switching produced TCR cDNA carrying a universal primer site and UMIs. TCRdb itself ran the 5' RACE reads through MiXCR, one entry per CDR3 protein. Counted here are around 320,000 distinct CDR3 sequences, about 10% occurring once; the ten biggest clones make up under 4%. The sequence was obtained from a man aged 18 to 30 who received the YFV17D yellow fever vaccine. Sequenced material: CD4+ T cells sorted from PBMCs, taken 45 days after the yellow fever booster vaccination. The chain has TRBV5-5 and TRBJ2-7; D perhaps matches TRBD1 (6 bases). CDR3 in amino acids: CASSPVQGNPYEQYF. CDR3 sequence (DNA): TGTGCCAGCAGCCCGGTACAGGGAAATCCCTACGAGCAGTACTTC.